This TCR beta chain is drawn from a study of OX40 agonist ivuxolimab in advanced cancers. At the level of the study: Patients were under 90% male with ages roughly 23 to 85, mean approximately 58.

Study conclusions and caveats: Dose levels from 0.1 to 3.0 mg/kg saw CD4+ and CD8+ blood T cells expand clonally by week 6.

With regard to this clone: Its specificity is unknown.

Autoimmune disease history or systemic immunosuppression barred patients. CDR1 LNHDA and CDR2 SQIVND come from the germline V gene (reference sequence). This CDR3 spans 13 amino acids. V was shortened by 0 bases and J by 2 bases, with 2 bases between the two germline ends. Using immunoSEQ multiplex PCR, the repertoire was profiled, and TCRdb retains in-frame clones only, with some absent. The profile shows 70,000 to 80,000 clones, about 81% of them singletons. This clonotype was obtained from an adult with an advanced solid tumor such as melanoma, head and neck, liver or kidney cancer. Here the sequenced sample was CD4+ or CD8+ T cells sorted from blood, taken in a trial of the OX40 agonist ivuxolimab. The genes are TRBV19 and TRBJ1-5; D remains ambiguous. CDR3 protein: CASSIEGNQPQHF. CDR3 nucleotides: TGTGCCAGTAGTATAGAGGGCAATCAGCCCCAGCATTTT. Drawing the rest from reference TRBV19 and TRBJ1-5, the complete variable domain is DGGITQSPKYLFRKEGQNVTLSCEQNLNHDAMYWYRQDPGQGLRLIYYSQIVNDFQKGDIAEGYSVSREKKESFPLTVTSAQKNPTAFYLCASSIEGNQPQHFGDGTRLSIL.